This T cell receptor beta chain is drawn from a study of blood T cell repertoires in COVID-19. Study overall: Samples came from the United States, Italy and Spain, spanning acute and convalescent COVID-19. PBMCs, B-cell-depleted T cells, or T cells provided the cDNA or gDNA that made up the material.

Authors' processing steps: Amplification from reference gene primers served as the basis for estimated nucleated cell counts. Some clones are missing from TCRdb's copy, which holds only in-frame ones; the method was immunoSEQ multiplex PCR. Clone size and the V and J calls come from that table; the DNA yielded D and trimming. This table holds under 450,000 clones, 86% found once. The CDR3 totals 15 residues. Material: peripheral blood. V usage is TRBV21-1 and J usage is TRBJ1-2; the tabulated D call, TRBD1, remains unverified against the DNA. TRBV21-1 is recorded as a pseudogene. The receptor was derived from a woman aged 60 to 75 with COVID-19, enrolled during active disease. CDR3 nucleotides: TGTGCCAGCAGCAAAGTAGGGGGCGCGGGCTATGGCTACACCTTC. Encoded protein: CASSKVGGAGYGYTF.